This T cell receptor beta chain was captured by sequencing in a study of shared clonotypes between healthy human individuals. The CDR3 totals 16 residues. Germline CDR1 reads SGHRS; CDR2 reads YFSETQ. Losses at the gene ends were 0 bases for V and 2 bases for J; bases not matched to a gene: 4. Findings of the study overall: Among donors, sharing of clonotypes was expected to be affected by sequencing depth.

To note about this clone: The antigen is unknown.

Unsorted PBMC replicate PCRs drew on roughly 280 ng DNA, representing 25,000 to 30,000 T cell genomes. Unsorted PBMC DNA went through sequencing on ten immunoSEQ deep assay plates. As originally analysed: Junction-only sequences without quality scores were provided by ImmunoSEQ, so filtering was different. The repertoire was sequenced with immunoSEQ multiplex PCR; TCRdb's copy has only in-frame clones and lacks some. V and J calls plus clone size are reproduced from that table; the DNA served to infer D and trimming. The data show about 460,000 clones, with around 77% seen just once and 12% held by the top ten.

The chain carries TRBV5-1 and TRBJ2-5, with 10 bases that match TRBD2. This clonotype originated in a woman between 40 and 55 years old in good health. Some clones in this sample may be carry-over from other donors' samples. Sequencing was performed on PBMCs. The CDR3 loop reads CASSLAASGSQETQYF. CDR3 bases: TGCGCCAGCAGCTTGGCGGCTAGCGGGAGTCAAGAGACCCAGTACTTC.